Sequencing of this T cell receptor beta chain was carried out in a study of blood T cell repertoires in COVID-19. Overall study context: Specimens from acute and convalescent COVID-19 originated in the United States, Italy and Spain. T cells, B-cell-depleted T cells, or PBMCs provided the cDNA or gDNA that served as material.

The germline CDR1 and CDR2 sequences are SGHRS and YFSETQ. The CDR3 has 13 residues. The ends were cut back, 4 bases at V and 7 bases at J, with 13 bases in the middle. Under the authors' procedure: Scientists estimated how many nucleated cells there were by amplifying reference gene primers. Only in-frame clones appear in the TCRdb table, and some are missing; sequencing was by immunoSEQ multiplex PCR. D and trimming were read from the DNA, whereas the V and J calls and clone size are those reported in that table. The data contain 150,000 or so clones, around four fifths of them singletons. This receptor was obtained from a human donor in a cohort sampled during active COVID-19. Sequencing was done on a sample of peripheral blood. The chain couples TRBV5-1 to TRBJ2-3, with a weak D call TRBD2 (6 bases). For the CDR3, the DNA is TGCGCCAGCAGCCTTACTAGCTTTAATACGCAGTATTTT. It codes for CASSLTSFNTQYF.